This is a list of T cell receptor beta chains from one sample in a study of tissue T cells after allogeneic stem cell transplantation. The repertoire was sequenced with immunoSEQ multiplex PCR; TCRdb's copy has only in-frame clones and lacks some. The data show 25,000 to 30,000 clones, about 89% seen once. Sequencing was performed on blood, taken before transplantation. The receptors derive from a male donor older than 55 who later had graft-versus-host disease after an allogeneic stem cell transplant. The CDR3 runs from the conserved cysteine through the conserved F or W. Fields, in order: CDR3 protein, CDR3 DNA, J gene, D gene, clone size, V gene. D genes are given only for firm matches. Clone size is given for some rows only: seen once, a few or many times, or a class if the clone is expanded.

CASSVGASGANGETQYF,TGTGCCAGCAGCGTAGGAGCTAGCGGGGCCAATGGGGAGACCCAGTACTTC,TRBJ2-5,TRBD2,-,TRBV9
CASSRGLNRLAGAYNEQFF,TGTGCCAGCAGCCGTGGATTAAATAGACTAGCGGGAGCGTACAATGAGCAGTTCTTC,TRBJ2-1,TRBD2,-,TRBV28
CASSPGQDYGYTF,TGTGCCAGCTCACCAGGGCAGGACTATGGCTACACCTTC,TRBJ1-2,-,-,TRBV18
CASSLNPAGVHEQFF,TGTGCCAGCAGCTTAAACCCAGCGGGAGTGCATGAGCAGTTCTTC,TRBJ2-1,TRBD2,-,TRBV7-8
CASFPIRTDGYTF,TGTGCCAGTTTTCCTATTCGGACGGATGGCTACACCTTC,TRBJ1-2,-,few,TRBV28
CASSQGNSNQPQHF,TGTGCCAGCAGCCAAGGAAATAGCAATCAGCCCCAGCATTTT,TRBJ1-5,-,-,TRBV3-1/TRBV3-2
CASSPKTVTGYTF,TGTGCCAGCTCACCCAAGACAGTAACTGGCTACACCTTC,TRBJ1-2,-,-,TRBV18
CATSVPSGSQETQYF,TGTGCCACCAGTGTCCCTAGCGGGTCGCAAGAGACCCAGTACTTC,TRBJ2-5,TRBD2,-,TRBV24-1
CASIPGTGWTGELFF,TGCGCCAGCATCCCCGGGACAGGGTGGACCGGGGAGCTGTTTTTT,TRBJ2-2,TRBD1,-,TRBV5-1
CASSTQGSVNTIYF,TGTGCCAGCAGTACACAGGGTTCGGTAAACACCATATATTTT,TRBJ1-3,-,-,TRBV6-5
CASSIGQGGTDTQYF,TGTGCCAGTAGTATAGGGCAGGGGGGCACAGATACGCAGTATTTT,TRBJ2-3,TRBD1,-,TRBV19
CASKMAQSSYNEQFF,TGTGCCAGCAAAATGGCACAGAGCTCCTACAATGAGCAGTTCTTC,TRBJ2-1,-,-,TRBV27
CASSNRLGQGAPYEQYF,TGCGCCAGCAGCAATAGGCTCGGACAGGGGGCCCCTTACGAGCAGTACTTC,TRBJ2-7,TRBD1,-,TRBV4-3
CASSQYWTGVPNTGELFF,TGTGCCAGCAGTCAATACTGGACAGGGGTTCCTAACACCGGGGAGCTGTTTTTT,TRBJ2-2,TRBD1,-,TRBV3-1/TRBV3-2
CASSSGQVQLNGYTF,TGTGCCAGCAGTTCCGGACAGGTCCAACTCAATGGCTACACCTTC,TRBJ1-2,TRBD1,-,TRBV6-5
CATSDLFSNQPQHF,TGTGCCACCAGTGATTTGTTTAGCAATCAGCCCCAGCATTTT,TRBJ1-5,-,once,TRBV24-1
CASSGQTGTSGGPYEQYF,TGTGCCAGTAGTGGACAGACAGGGACTAGCGGCGGCCCCTACGAGCAGTACTTC,TRBJ2-7,TRBD2,-,TRBV19
CASSVRQGSSYNEQFF,TGTGCCAGCAGTGTTAGACAGGGGAGCTCCTACAATGAGCAGTTCTTC,TRBJ2-1,TRBD1,-,TRBV2
CAWNRGGTGELFF,TGTGCCTGGAACCGGGGAGGCACCGGGGAGCTGTTTTTT,TRBJ2-2,-,-,TRBV30
CASSVGQENQPQHF,TGTGCCAGCAGTGTGGGCCAGGAGAATCAGCCCCAGCATTTT,TRBJ1-5,-,-,TRBV2
CASSFVGQGREQYF,TGTGCCAGCAGTTTTGTTGGACAGGGTCGCGAGCAGTACTTC,TRBJ2-7,TRBD1,once,TRBV28
CASSPTGVEGRNEQFF,TGCGCCAGCAGCCCTACCGGGGTAGAGGGTAGAAATGAGCAGTTCTTC,TRBJ2-1,-,-,TRBV5-1
CASSYSTSARSYEQYF,TGTGCCAGCAGTTACTCAACTAGCGCCCGCTCCTACGAGCAGTACTTC,TRBJ2-7,TRBD2,-,TRBV6-2/TRBV6-3
CASSYGTGEAFF,TGTGCCAGCAGTTACGGGACAGGGGAAGCTTTCTTT,TRBJ1-1,TRBD1,-,TRBV11-2
CASGLGQGRADTQYF,TGTGCTAGTGGTTTGGGACAGGGTCGGGCAGATACGCAGTATTTT,TRBJ2-3,TRBD1,-,TRBV12-5
CASSEAQVGSYEQYF,TGTGCCAGCAGTGAAGCCCAGGTGGGCTCCTACGAGCAGTACTTC,TRBJ2-7,-,-,TRBV2
CASTISRRGVRPTNSPLHF,TGTGCCAGTACCATTAGTAGGCGGGGAGTCAGGCCGACTAATTCACCCCTCCACTTT,TRBJ1-6,-,-,TRBV19
CASSHGQGLDTGELFF,TGTGCCAGCAGCCACGGACAGGGATTAGACACCGGGGAGCTGTTTTTT,TRBJ2-2,TRBD1,-,TRBV7-6
CASSLGGRPYNEQFF,TGTGCCAGCAGCTTAGGCGGGAGGCCGTACAATGAGCAGTTCTTC,TRBJ2-1,TRBD2,-,TRBV7-6
CASGSSGANVLTF,TGTGCTAGTGGCAGCTCTGGGGCCAACGTCCTGACTTTC,TRBJ2-6,-,-,TRBV12-5
CASSTRSLSEQYF,TGTGCCAGCAGCACCCGAAGCCTCTCCGAGCAGTACTTC,TRBJ2-7,-,-,TRBV21-1
CAWSGGIERLNIQYF,TGTGCCTGGAGTGGAGGGATTGAGAGGTTAAACATTCAGTACTTC,TRBJ2-4,-,-,TRBV30
CASSPRINTEAFF,TGTGCCAGCAGCCCCCGGATAAACACTGAAGCTTTCTTT,TRBJ1-1,-,-,TRBV3-1/TRBV3-2
CASSPTQTNTEAFF,TGCGCCAGCAGCCCAACACAAACGAACACTGAAGCTTTCTTT,TRBJ1-1,-,-,TRBV5-1
CASSLELGSYNEQFF,TGTGCCAGCAGCTTGGAACTGGGCTCCTACAATGAGCAGTTCTTC,TRBJ2-1,-,-,TRBV5-5